This T cell receptor beta chain derives from a study of blood T cell repertoires in COVID-19. The overall study: Both acute and convalescent COVID-19 samples were obtained from the United States, Italy and Spain. From T cells, B-cell-depleted T cells, or PBMCs came the material, which was cDNA or gDNA.

This CDR3 contains 14 residues. Per germline, CDR1 SGHTA and CDR2 FQGTGA. V shed 4 bases, J shed 8 bases, and the junction held 7 bases outside the gene matches. Original processing notes: For nucleated cells, counts were estimated from reference gene primer amplification. Here immunoSEQ multiplex PCR was the method, and the copy in TCRdb shows in-frame clones only, minus some. V and J calls and clone size are copied from that table; D and trimming were computed from the DNA. The sample lists approximately 75,000 clones; more than 65% were seen once. Sequenced: peripheral blood. This chain connects TRBV7-3 to TRBJ2-1, with 8 positions matching TRBD1. This clonotype originated in a woman aged 45-65 years with acute or convalescent COVID-19. Here the CDR3 reads CASSSSDRVDEQFF. The CDR3 region has the DNA TGTGCCAGCAGCTCATCGGACAGGGTGGATGAGCAGTTCTTC.